A single sample gave rise to the 8 T cell receptor beta chains below, sequenced in a study of blood T cell repertoires in COVID-19. Sequenced by immunoSEQ multiplex PCR; TCRdb stores in-frame clones only, minus some. This sample has about 320,000 clones, with around nine tenths found just once. The sample comprised PBMCs or T cells enriched from blood (not recorded which). These receptors all come from a man in his 60s who had recovered from COVID-19.

The chain recombines TRBV5-1 with TRBJ1-2; D is possibly TRBD1 (6 bases). The germline CDR1 and CDR2 sequences are SGHRS and YFSETQ. The CDR3 runs to 15 residues. Trimming cost V 2 bases and J 8 bases, with 19 bases left between them. The CDR3 is CASSFSPPGEEGYTF. DNA for the CDR3: TGCGCCAGCAGCTTTTCCCCTCCAGGGGAAGAAGGCTACACCTTC.

The chain has TRBV7-2 and TRBJ2-3; 7 positions agree with TRBD1. V was pared by 4 bases and J by 2 bases, with 6 bases of the junction left unmatched. CDR1 is SGHTA, CDR2 FQGNSA, per germline. The CDR3 runs to 15 residues. CDR3 nucleotides: TGTGCCAGCAGCTCCCACAGGGGATACACAGATACGCAGTATTTT. Translated, it gives CASSSHRGYTDTQYF.

The gene calls are TRBV15 and TRBJ2-1; 9 positions agree with TRBD2. CDR1 is LNHNV and CDR2 is YYDKDF in the germline V gene (reference sequence). V gave up 0 bases and J gave up 6 bases; unmatched junction bases: 3. CDR3 length: 15 amino acids. This chain's CDR3 is CATSREASGTNEQFF. The CDR3 nucleotides read TGTGCCACCAGCAGAGAAGCTAGCGGGACCAATGAGCAGTTCTTC. Drawing the rest from reference TRBV15 and TRBJ2-1, the complete variable domain is DAMVIQNPRYQVTQFGKPVTLSCSQTLNHNVMYWYQQKSSQAPKLLFHYYDKDFNNEADTPDNFQSRRPNTSFCFLDIRSPGLGDTAMYLCATSREASGTNEQFFGPGTRLTVL.

The genes are TRBV6-2 or TRBV6-3 and TRBJ2-7; D is perhaps TRBD1 (8 bases). Germline V lookup: CDR1 MNHEY, CDR2 SVGEGT. Trimming pared 2 bases from V and 4 bases from J, leaving 21 bases between. The CDR3 is 17 amino acids. The CDR3 nucleotides are TGTGCCAGCAGTTACCGTTCTAACAGGGGGGGTGAGTACGAGCAGTACTTC. Its protein product is CASSYRSNRGGEYEQYF.

As to this clone: In the same sample, other DNA sequences code for this CDR3. The chain couples TRBV7-2 to TRBJ2-7; TRBD1 might be the D (7 bases). The CDR3 is 14 residues long. Germline CDR1 and CDR2: SGHTA and FQGNSA. Trimming left V 4 bases short and J 3 bases short, with 13 bases between. The CDR3, as DNA: TGTGCCAGCAGCTCAGGAGGGGGCGACTACGAGCAGTACTTC. It yields the protein CASSSGGGDYEQYF.

The CDR3 sequence: CASRPYGAYNSPLHF. The CDR3 nucleotides are TGTGCCAGCAGGCCCTATGGTGCCTATAATTCACCCCTCCACTTT. V gene TRBV6-5 combines with J gene TRBJ1-6; D not resolved. This CDR3 comprises 15 residues. Trimming cost V 6 bases and J 2 bases, with 11 bases left between them. Germline loops: CDR1 MNHEY, CDR2 SVGAGI.

The chain employs TRBV7-3 and TRBJ1-3; D is perhaps TRBD1 (5 bases). V was shortened by 1 base and J by 0 bases, with 10 bases between the two germline ends. The CDR3 runs to 16 residues. Germline V gene data show CDR1 as SGHTA and CDR2 as FQGTGA. The CDR3, as DNA: TGTGCCAGCAGCTTAAACGGGGGACTCTCTGGAAACACCATATATTTT. It is translated as CASSLNGGLSGNTIYF.

The V and J genes are TRBV15 and TRBJ1-6, with a tentative D call TRBD1 (5 bases). Germline CDR1 LNHNV, CDR2 YYDKDF (reference sequence). This CDR3 has 15 residues. With 1 base removed from V and 9 bases from J, the gap between germline ends came to 13 bases. CDR3 nucleotide sequence: TGTGCCACCAGCAGAGGCGGGACTCGCACTTCACCCCTCCACTTT. Protein product: CATSRGGTRTSPLHF.